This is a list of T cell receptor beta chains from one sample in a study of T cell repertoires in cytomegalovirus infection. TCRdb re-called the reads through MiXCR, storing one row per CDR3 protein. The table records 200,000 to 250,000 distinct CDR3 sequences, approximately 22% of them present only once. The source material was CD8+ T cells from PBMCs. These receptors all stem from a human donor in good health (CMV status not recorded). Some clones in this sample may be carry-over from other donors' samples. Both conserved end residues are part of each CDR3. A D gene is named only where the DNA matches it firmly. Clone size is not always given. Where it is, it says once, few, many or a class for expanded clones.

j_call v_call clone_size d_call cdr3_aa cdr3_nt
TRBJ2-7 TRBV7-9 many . CASSVQGRSVYEQYF TGTGCCAGCTCCGTCCAAGGCCGCTCGGTATACGAGCAGTACTTC
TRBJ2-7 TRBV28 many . CASSLSARDYEQYF TGTGCCAGCAGTTTATCGGCCCGGGACTACGAGCAGTACTTC
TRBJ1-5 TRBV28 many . CASSLLVPGRDQPQHF TGTGCCAGCAGTTTATTGGTCCCAGGTAGGGATCAGCCCCAGCATTTT
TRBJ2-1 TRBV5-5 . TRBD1 CASSVADRERNEQFF TGTGCCAGCAGCGTAGCGGACAGGGAAAGGAATGAGCAGTTCTTC
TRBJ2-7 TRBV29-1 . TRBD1 CSVEDPTGGLYEQYF TGCAGCGTTGAAGATCCCACAGGGGGTCTCTACGAGCAGTACTTC
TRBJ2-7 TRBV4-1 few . CASSYSTGTYEQYF TGCGCCAGCAGCTATTCGACAGGAACCTACGAGCAGTACTTC
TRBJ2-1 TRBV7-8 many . CASSLEAYYSYNEQFF TGTGCCAGCAGCTTAGAAGCATACTACTCCTACAATGAGCAGTTCTTC
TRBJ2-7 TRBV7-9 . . CASSSTDSAYEQYF TGTGCCAGCAGCAGCACGGACAGCGCCTACGAGCAGTACTTC
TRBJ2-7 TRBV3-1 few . CASSAGAGEQYF TGTGCCAGCAGCGCAGGGGCGGGGGAGCAGTACTTC
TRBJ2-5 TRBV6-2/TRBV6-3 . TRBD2 CASSRLAGGPSETQYF TGTGCCAGCAGTAGACTAGCGGGGGGGCCGTCAGAGACCCAGTACTTC
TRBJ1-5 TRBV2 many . CASSEGTVSNQPQHF TGTGCCAGCAGTGAAGGGACAGTTAGCAATCAGCCCCAGCATTTT
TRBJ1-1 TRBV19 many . CASSPGVSEAFF TGTGCCAGTAGCCCAGGGGTCTCTGAAGCTTTCTTT
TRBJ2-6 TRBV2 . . CASSEGYGEFSGANVLTF TGTGCCAGCAGTGAGGGATATGGGGAGTTCTCTGGGGCCAACGTCCTGACTTTC
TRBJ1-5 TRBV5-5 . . CASSPAGGGGNQPQHF TGTGCCAGCAGTCCAGCGGGAGGAGGGGGCAATCAGCCCCAGCATTTT
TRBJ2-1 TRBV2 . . CASSAGEDYDEQFF TGTGCCAGCAGTGCAGGGGAGGATTACGATGAGCAGTTCTTC
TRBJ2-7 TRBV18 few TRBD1 CASSHRDRPYEQYF TGTGCCAGCTCGCACCGGGACAGACCCTACGAGCAGTACTTC
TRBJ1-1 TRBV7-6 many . CASSASTGPDTEAFF TGTGCCAGCAGCGCTTCAACAGGGCCGGACACTGAAGCTTTCTTT
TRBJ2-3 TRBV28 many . CASSMKGRTDTQYF TGTGCCAGCAGTATGAAGGGACGCACAGATACGCAGTATTTT
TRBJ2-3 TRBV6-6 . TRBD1 CASTTGERSTDTQYF TGTGCCAGCACTACAGGGGAGAGGAGCACAGATACGCAGTATTTT
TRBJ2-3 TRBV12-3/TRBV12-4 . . CASSLIGIPDTQYF TGTGCCAGCAGTTTAATAGGGATCCCAGATACGCAGTATTTT
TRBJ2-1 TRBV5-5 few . CASSLYGLKRLADLSHNEQFF TGTGCCAGCAGCTTGTACGGGTTGAAACGCCTGGCTGACCTCTCACACAATGAGCAGTTCTTC
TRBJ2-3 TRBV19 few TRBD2 CASSMYASGADTQYF TGTGCCAGTAGTATGTATGCTAGCGGGGCCGATACGCAGTATTTT
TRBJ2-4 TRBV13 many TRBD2 CASSFRTSGDIQYF TGTGCCAGCAGCTTCAGGACTAGCGGTGACATTCAGTACTTC
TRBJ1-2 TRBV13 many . CASSFRPGDYGYTF TGTGCCAGCAGCTTCCGCCCGGGGGACTATGGCTACACCTTC
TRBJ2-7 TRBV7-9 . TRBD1 CASSLVTGEQYF TGTGCCAGCAGCTTAGTGACAGGGGAGCAGTACTTC
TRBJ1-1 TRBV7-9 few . CASSLGGGENTEAFF TGTGCCAGCAGCTTAGGGGGGGGGGAGAACACTGAAGCTTTCTTT
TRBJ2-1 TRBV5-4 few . CASSLGGANNEQFF TGTGCCAGCAGCTTGGGGGGGGCGAACAATGAGCAGTTCTTC
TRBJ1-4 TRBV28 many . CASTYFAKATTNEKLFF TGTGCCAGCACCTACTTCGCGAAGGCTACAACTAATGAAAAACTGTTTTTT
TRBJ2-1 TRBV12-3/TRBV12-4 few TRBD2 CASSPFLIAGETNEQFF TGTGCCAGCAGCCCATTCCTCATAGCGGGAGAGACCAATGAGCAGTTCTTC
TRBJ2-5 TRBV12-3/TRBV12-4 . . CASSQLTQETQYF TGTGCCAGCAGCCAACTAACACAAGAGACCCAGTACTTC
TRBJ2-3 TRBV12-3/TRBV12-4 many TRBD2 CASSGGLADNTDTQYF TGTGCCAGCAGCGGCGGACTAGCGGACAACACAGATACGCAGTATTTT
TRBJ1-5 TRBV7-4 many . CASSDRRVRNQPQHF TGTGCCAGCAGCGACAGGAGGGTTCGCAATCAGCCCCAGCATTTT
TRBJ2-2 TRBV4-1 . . CASSQDGGNAGEPFF TGCGCCAGCAGCCAAGACGGGGGAAACGCCGGGGAGCCGTTTTTT
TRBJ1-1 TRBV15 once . CATSTGTLLRNTEAFF TGTGCCACCAGCACAGGGACTCTCCTACGGAACACTGAAGCTTTCTTT
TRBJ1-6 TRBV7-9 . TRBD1 CASSPGDRDYNSPLHF TGTGCCAGCAGCCCTGGGGACAGGGATTATAATTCACCCCTCCACTTT
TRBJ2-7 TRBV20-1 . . CSARPPGDEQYF TGCAGTGCTAGACCCCCGGGGGACGAGCAGTACTTC
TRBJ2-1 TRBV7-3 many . CASSGGPYNEQFF TGTGCCAGCAGCGGGGGACCCTACAATGAGCAGTTCTTC
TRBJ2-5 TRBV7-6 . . CAGSLDSYKETQYF TGTGCCGGCAGCTTAGACTCGTACAAAGAGACCCAGTACTTC
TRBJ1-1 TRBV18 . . CASSPPPGGVPNTEAFF TGTGCCAGCTCACCACCACCCGGGGGAGTCCCGAACACTGAAGCTTTCTTT
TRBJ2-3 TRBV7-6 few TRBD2 CASSLSTSGGWTDTQYF TGTGCCAGCAGCTTAAGTACTAGCGGGGGGTGGACAGATACGCAGTATTTT
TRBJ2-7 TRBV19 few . CASSIDMDSLSYEQYF TGTGCCAGTAGTATAGATATGGACAGCTTATCCTACGAGCAGTACTTC
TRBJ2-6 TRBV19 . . CASTTMGLGANVLTF TGTGCCAGTACCACGATGGGGTTAGGGGCCAACGTCCTGACTTTC
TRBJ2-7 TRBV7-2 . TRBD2 CASRAPLAGDYEQYF TGTGCCAGCAGGGCCCCCCTAGCGGGGGATTACGAGCAGTACTTC
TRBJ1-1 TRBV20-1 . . CSAGGLNTEAFF TGCAGTGCTGGAGGGTTGAACACTGAAGCTTTCTTT
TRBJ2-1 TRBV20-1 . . CSARDWRVPDNEQFF TGCAGTGCTAGAGATTGGCGGGTACCAGACAATGAGCAGTTCTTC
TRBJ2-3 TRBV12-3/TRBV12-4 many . CASSLRAGDSDTQYF TGTGCCAGCAGTTTAAGGGCAGGGGATTCAGATACGCAGTATTTT
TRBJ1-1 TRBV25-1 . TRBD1 CASSEYGATGLGEAFF TGTGCCAGCAGTGAATATGGGGCGACAGGGCTGGGTGAAGCTTTCTTT
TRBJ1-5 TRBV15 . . CATSTLPPQPQHF TGTGCCACCAGCACCCTCCCGCCCCAGCCCCAGCATTTT
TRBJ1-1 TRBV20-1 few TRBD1 CSAKTGYNTEAFF TGCAGTGCAAAGACAGGGTACAACACTGAAGCTTTCTTT
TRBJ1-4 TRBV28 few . CASSLITGQGFEKLFF TGTGCCAGCAGTTTAATAACGGGTCAGGGGTTTGAAAAACTGTTTTTT
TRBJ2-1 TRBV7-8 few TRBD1 CASSLPGQGVNEQFF TGTGCCAGCAGCTTACCGGGACAGGGGGTTAATGAGCAGTTCTTC
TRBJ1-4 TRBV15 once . CATSIGTNEKLFF TGTGCCACCAGCATCGGGACTAATGAAAAACTGTTTTTT
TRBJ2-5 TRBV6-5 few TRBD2 CASSYSREGQETQYF TGTGCCAGCAGTTACTCCAGGGAGGGCCAAGAGACCCAGTACTTC
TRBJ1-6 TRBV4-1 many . CASSQLRDGNSPLHF TGCGCCAGCAGCCAACTCCGGGACGGGAATTCACCCCTCCACTTT
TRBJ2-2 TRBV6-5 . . CASSTRVTGELFF TGTGCCAGCAGTACCAGAGTGACCGGGGAGCTGTTTTTT
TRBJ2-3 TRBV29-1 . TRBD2 CSVLAGGVDTQYF TGCAGCGTGCTAGCGGGGGGGGTTGATACGCAGTATTTT
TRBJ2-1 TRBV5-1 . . CASSLESRVNQLPYNEQFF TGCGCCAGCAGCTTGGAATCCAGGGTTAATCAATTACCCTACAATGAGCAGTTCTTC
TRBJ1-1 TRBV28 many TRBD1 CASSSPGGNTEAFF TGTGCCAGCAGTTCGCCAGGGGGAAACACTGAAGCTTTCTTT
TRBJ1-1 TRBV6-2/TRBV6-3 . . CASSRGGGEAFF TGTGCCAGCAGCCGCGGGGGTGGTGAAGCTTTCTTT
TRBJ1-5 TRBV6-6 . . CASSEGELNSNQLQHF TGTGCCAGCAGTGAGGGAGAACTGAATAGCAATCAGCTCCAGCATTTT